This TCR beta chain originates from a study of shared T cell receptors in the human thymus. V lost 7 bases, J lost 11 bases, and 19 bases lay in between. Germline V gene lookup returns CDR1 SQVTM and CDR2 ANQGSEA. The CDR3 totals 12 residues. This table comes from immunoSEQ multiplex PCR, and its TCRdb copy is limited to in-frame clones, with some not included. This table has hundreds of thousands of clones, around 87% appearing once. The sample was also linked to a second study, of human thymus T cells. That work contributes: It was healthy Finnish infants having corrective surgery for congenital heart defects who were the donors. Thymic material originated from resections removed in the course of corrective heart surgery. V and J gene usage appeared biased in thymic and blood repertoires. Related research described strongly overlapping thymic repertoires in unrelated people.

Sequencing was performed on thymocytes. The clonotype comes from a boy under three years old with a congenital heart defect. This rearrangement joins TRBV29-1 to TRBJ2-3; tentative D call: TRBD2 (6 bases). The DNA for the CDR3 is TGCAGCGGGGGCGGGTTGAGGAGGGGGCAGTATTTT. This translates into CSGGGLRRGQYF.